This TCR beta chain was recovered during a study of T cell repertoires in cytomegalovirus infection. Study overall: CMV infection and matching HLA type were both indicated by public TCR beta signatures.

TCRdb fed the reads into MiXCR, producing one record per CDR3 protein. The repertoire includes hundreds of thousands of distinct CDR3 sequences, approximately 30% of them detected once, and approximately 13% sits in the top ten. Worth noting for this clonotype: Antigen: not known.

The germline V gene encodes CDR1 LGHNA and CDR2 YSLEER. The CDR3 has 16 residues. V lost 0 bases to trimming and J lost 6 bases, with 15 bases between them. Regarding the study as a whole: CMV-specific HLA-C-restricted TCR beta clonotypes dominated the ex vivo response.

This receptor was identified in a human donor in good health (CMV status not recorded). Some clones in this sample may be carry-over from other donors' samples. The sequenced sample was cultured CD8+ T cells from PBMCs, obtained from culture after CMV antigen stimulation. The rearrangement uses TRBV4-3 and TRBJ2-4; D could derive from TRBD1 or TRBD2 (5 bases each). The CDR3 reads CASSQDSAGRLNIQYF. CDR3 bases: TGCGCCAGCAGCCAAGATAGCGCAGGGAGATTAAACATTCAGTACTTC.